Below are 3 T cell receptor beta chains sequenced from a single sample in a study of blood T cell repertoires in COVID-19. Profiled with immunoSEQ multiplex PCR; TCRdb holds only in-frame clones, not every one. The sample records some 200,000 clones, 92% being singletons. Material for sequencing was peripheral blood. These TCRs come from a young man with acute or convalescent COVID-19.

V gene TRBV6-6 combines with J gene TRBJ1-1, with D hard to call. CDR1 and CDR2 from the germline V gene are MNHNY and SVGAGI (reference sequence). V gave up 5 bases and J gave up 2 bases, with 6 bases separating them. The CDR3 contains 12 residues. CDR3 sequence (DNA): TGTGCCAGCAGTACCAGAAACACTGAAGCTTTCTTT. Translation: CASSTRNTEAFF.

This chain connects TRBV14 to TRBJ1-1, with TRBD1 as a possible D gene (6 bases). With 3 bases removed from V and 7 bases from J, the gap between germline ends came to 12 bases. The germline gives CDR1 SGHDN, CDR2 FVKESK. The CDR3 has 13 residues. CDR3 bases: TGTGCCAGCAGCCATTGGGGAGGGGGTGAAGCTTTCTTT. Encoded protein: CASSHWGGGEAFF.

The chain uses TRBV28 and TRBJ2-5; D not resolved. Germline V lookup: CDR1 MDHEN, CDR2 SYDVKM. CDR3 length equals 11 residues. The V end lost 3 bases, the J end lost 5 bases, and 4 bases lay between the germline ends. The CDR3: CASSFFETQYF. CDR3 coding DNA: TGTGCCAGCAGTTTCTTTGAGACCCAGTACTTC. The complete variable domain, with remaining parts taken from reference TRBV28 and TRBJ2-5, reads DVKVTQSSRYLVKRTGEKVFLECVQDMDHENMFWYRQDPGLGLRLIYFSYDVKMKEKGDIPEGYSVSREKKERFSLILESASTNQTSMYLCASSFFETQYFGPGTRLLVL.